The sequence of this T cell receptor (beta chain) was determined in a study of cytomegalovirus exposure and HLA in healthy donors. The table came from immunoSEQ multiplex PCR; TCRdb's copy has only in-frame clones and leaves some out. The sample includes over 120,000 clones, 75% to 90% of them seen just once. Losses at the gene ends were 6 bases for V and 5 bases for J; bases not matched to a gene: 8. Germline CDR1 is PRHDT and CDR2 is FYEKMQ (reference sequence). CDR3 length: 14 residues. The gene calls are TRBV13 and TRBJ2-7, with TRBD1 identical over 9 bases. Sequencing used PBMCs. The clonotype was recovered from a woman aged 18-29 years in good health and CMV-seropositive. The CDR3 nucleotides are TGTGCCAGCAGTTTAAGACAGGGGGTCCACGAGCAGTACTTC. Protein: CASSLRQGVHEQYF.